The 21 T cell receptor beta chains in this list originate from one sample, sequenced in a study of T cells after posttransplantation cyclophosphamide. Profiling relied on immunoSEQ multiplex PCR, and the TCRdb table lists in-frame clones only, not all of them. The sample lists 45,000 or so clones; almost 95% were seen once. The sample comprised PBMCs. All receptors come from a woman aged 50 to 60 in good health and a related stem cell transplant donor.

This chain connects TRBV6-1 to TRBJ1-6; D not certain. The V gene's germline CDR1 is MNHNS and CDR2 SASEGT. Trimming pared 8 bases from V and 0 bases from J, leaving 14 bases between. This CDR3 is 16 amino acids long. CDR3: CASWEASSSYNSPLHF. CDR3 DNA: TGTGCCAGCTGGGAAGCATCGAGCTCCTATAATTCACCCCTCCACTTT.

The V gene is TRBV18, the J gene TRBJ2-2; D is unclear. Trimming stripped 4 bases from V and 1 base from J, with 7 bases between. CDR1 and CDR2 (germline): KGHSH, LQKENI. There are 14 residues in the CDR3. CDR3 loop: CASSRAQNTGELFF. The CDR3 DNA follows: TGTGCCAGCTCACGAGCGCAGAACACCGGGGAGCTGTTTTTT.

The V gene is TRBV6-1, the J gene TRBJ2-3; D possibly corresponds to TRBD2 (5 bases). The V end lost 10 bases, the J end lost 3 bases, and 17 bases lay between the germline ends. CDR1 is MNHNS, CDR2 SASEGT, per germline. The CDR3 covers 14 residues. The chain's CDR3 is CATSGEPGTDTQYF. The CDR3, as DNA: TGTGCCACTTCCGGGGAACCGGGAACAGATACGCAGTATTTT.

The chain carries TRBV9 and TRBJ2-4; 7 bases match TRBD2. This CDR3 comprises 16 residues. Germline V gene lookup returns CDR1 SGDLS and CDR2 YYNGEE. V gave up 0 bases and J gave up 0 bases; unmatched junction bases: 3. The CDR3 protein is CASSVGGGLAKNIQYF. CDR3 in DNA: TGTGCCAGCAGCGTAGGCGGGGGTCTAGCCAAAAACATTCAGTACTTC.

This clone was seen only once. This chain connects TRBV14 to TRBJ2-1; D possibly corresponds to TRBD1 (6 bases). From germline, CDR1 is SGHDN and CDR2 FVKESK. V dropped 0 bases and J dropped 8 bases, with 14 bases sitting between them. The CDR3 totals 15 residues. The CDR3 DNA reads as TGTGCCAGCAGCCAAGAGGGCAGGGGATACGATGAGCAGTTCTTC. This sequence encodes CASSQEGRGYDEQFF. The full variable domain, with the rest looked up from reference TRBV14 and TRBJ2-1, is EAGVTQFPSHSVIEKGQTVTLRCDPISGHDNLYWYRRVMGKEIKFLLHFVKESKQDESGMPNNRFLAERTGGTYSTLKVQPAELEDSGVYFCASSQEGRGYDEQFFGPGTRLTVL.

This clone was counted once. The rearrangement joins TRBV4-1 to TRBJ1-2; possibly TRBD1 for D (5 bases). The germline gives CDR1 MGHRA, CDR2 YSYEKL. The V and J ends lost 3 bases and 1 base respectively, with 6 bases between them. This CDR3 is 13 amino acids long. In nucleotides, the CDR3 is TGCGCCAGCAGCCAGCAGGGTAACTATGGCTACACCTTC. It specifies CASSQQGNYGYTF.

The chain is built from TRBV10-3 and TRBJ2-5; maybe TRBD1 (6 bases). Trimming removed 8 bases at V and 3 bases at J, with 16 bases between. Per the germline V gene, CDR1 is ENHRY and CDR2 is SYGVKD. This CDR3 contains 14 residues. CDR3: CAISRRGFEETQYF. CDR3 nucleotide sequence: TGTGCCATCTCCCGTAGGGGGTTTGAAGAGACCCAGTACTTC.

CDR3 loop: CASSISGRAYNEQFF. CDR3 in DNA: TGTGCCAGCAGCATTAGCGGGAGGGCCTACAATGAGCAGTTCTTC. The V and J genes are TRBV7-3 and TRBJ2-1, with 11 bases identical to TRBD2. Germline trimming cut 5 bases from V and 2 bases from J; bases unmatched to any gene: 2. The CDR3 is made up of 15 amino acids. Per germline, CDR1 SGHTA and CDR2 FQGTGA.

This chain links TRBV6-4 with TRBJ2-2; 7 bases are shared with TRBD2. CDR3 length: 14 amino acids. The V gene end was trimmed by 6 bases and the J gene end by 6 bases; junction bases not matched to a gene: 7. CDR1 is MRHNA, CDR2 SNTAGT, per germline. The CDR3 region has the DNA TGTGCCAGCAGATGGGGGGGAGAAGCCGGGGAGCTGTTTTTT. Translating gives CASRWGGEAGELFF.

This sequence joins TRBV6-1 and TRBJ1-1; maybe TRBD1 (5 bases). Germline-derived CDR1 and CDR2 are MNHNS and SASEGT. The CDR3 sequence is 14 residues long. Trimming stripped 7 bases from V and 3 bases from J, with 15 bases between. The CDR3 loop reads CASTPRGRDTEAFF. CDR3 bases: TGTGCCAGCACCCCACGGGGGAGGGACACTGAAGCTTTCTTT.

The chain joins TRBV5-1 to TRBJ2-7; 11 nucleotides align to TRBD1. CDR1 SGHRS and CDR2 YFSETQ come from the germline V gene. Germline trimming cut 4 bases from V and 2 bases from J; bases unmatched to any gene: 8. The CDR3 is 16 residues long. CDR3 bases: TGCGCCAGCAGCACCACCTCGGGACAGGGGGCCTACGAGCAGTACTTC. Its translation is CASSTTSGQGAYEQYF.

The chain carries TRBV19 and TRBJ2-1; 9 nucleotides align to TRBD2. The CDR3 length is 15 residues. The V and J ends lost 3 bases and 3 bases, in that order; junction bases with no gene match: 3. The germline CDR1 and CDR2 sequences are LNHDA and SQIVND (reference sequence). The CDR3 DNA reads as TGTGCCAGTAGTATGGTAGCGGGGGACTACAATGAGCAGTTCTTC. This codes for CASSMVAGDYNEQFF.

The chain joins TRBV7-3 to TRBJ1-1; 9 bases match TRBD1. The CDR3 contains 17 residues. Germline CDR1 reads SGHTA; CDR2 reads FQGTGA. Losses at the gene ends were 4 bases for V and 1 base for J; bases not matched to a gene: 10. The CDR3 region has the DNA TGTGCCAGCAGCTCCTTACCAAGGACAGGGGAGAACACTGAAGCTTTCTTT. Its translation: CASSSLPRTGENTEAFF.

This rearrangement joins TRBV10-1 to TRBJ2-1; the match to TRBD2 covers 8 bases. The junction had 4 bases not matched to a gene; V was cut back by 6 bases and J by 0 bases. There are 15 residues in the CDR3. Germline V gene lookup returns CDR1 WNHNN and CDR2 SYGVQD (reference sequence). In DNA form, the CDR3 reads TGCGCCAGCAGCAGCGGGAGCAGCTCCTACAATGAGCAGTTCTTC. It translates to CASSSGSSSYNEQFF.

This clone was seen just once. This chain connects TRBV4-2 to TRBJ1-1, with D possibly being TRBD1 (5 bases). Germline V gives CDR1 LGHNA, CDR2 YNFKEQ. V was shortened by 0 bases and J by 6 bases, with 11 bases between the two germline ends. The CDR3 extends over 14 amino acids. The CDR3 is CASSQEDQGAEAFF. The CDR3 bases are TGTGCCAGCAGCCAAGAGGACCAAGGGGCTGAAGCTTTCTTT.

This clone was seen just once. This CDR3 is CASSPINRGPDNEQFF. CDR3 nucleotide sequence: TGTGCCAGCAGCCCCATCAACAGGGGGCCCGACAATGAGCAGTTCTTC. This chain joins TRBV7-3 and TRBJ2-1, with 9 bases lining up with TRBD1. The CDR3 spans 16 residues. Germline V gives CDR1 SGHTA, CDR2 FQGTGA. V gave up 5 bases and J gave up 5 bases; unmatched junction bases: 10.

This sequence joins TRBV9 and TRBJ2-1; the match to TRBD2 covers 11 bases. Germline assignment: CDR1 SGDLS and CDR2 YYNGEE. V lost 0 bases, J lost 10 bases, and 9 bases stayed unmatched. The CDR3 has 16 amino acids. CDR3 region: CASSVEASGRLLEQFF. As DNA, the CDR3 is TGTGCCAGCAGCGTAGAGGCTAGCGGGAGGTTGTTGGAGCAGTTCTTC.

The rearrangement uses TRBV6-5 and TRBJ1-1, with 7 nucleotides matching TRBD1. This CDR3 has 13 residues. The V segment lost 6 bases and the J segment 1 base; nucleotides outside the gene matches: 2. The germline gives CDR1 MNHEY, CDR2 SVGAGI. CDR3 residues: CASSNRGNTEAFF. The DNA of the CDR3 is TGTGCCAGCAGCAACAGGGGGAACACTGAAGCTTTCTTT.

The chain couples TRBV19 to TRBJ1-4; no reliable D call. Trimming pared 8 bases from V and 7 bases from J, leaving 11 bases between. Germline CDR1 reads LNHDA; CDR2 reads SQIVND (reference sequence). This CDR3 contains 12 residues. The CDR3 spells CASAPPSEKLFF. The CDR3, as DNA: TGTGCCAGTGCTCCCCCGAGTGAAAAACTGTTTTTT.

This chain links TRBV10-3 with TRBJ1-2; no clear D gene. With 4 bases removed from V and 6 bases from J, the gap between germline ends came to 18 bases. The germline gives CDR1 ENHRY, CDR2 SYGVKD. The CDR3 is 15 residues long. CDR3 in DNA: TGTGCCATCAGTGTAGAAGGGAGCCTAGGCGATGGCTACACCTTC. It yields the protein CAISVEGSLGDGYTF.

The chain couples TRBV6-6 to TRBJ1-4; TRBD1 might be the D (5 bases). The CDR3 covers 13 residues. The germline gives CDR1 MNHNY, CDR2 SVGAGI (reference sequence). V lost 10 bases and J 6 bases, leaving 15 bases between the germline ends. The CDR3 nucleotides read TGTGCCACCACGGACATCCCCTATGAAAAACTGTTTTTT. Its translation: CATTDIPYEKLFF.